The 10 T cell receptor beta chains listed next were all sequenced from one sample in a study of blood T cells in healthy people across ages. A sample-barcoded 5' primer and a J-beta primer mix were used in a second PCR of about 6 to 11 cycles. MiXCR, applied by TCRdb to the 5' RACE reads, yields one record per CDR3 protein. The sample comprises about 830,000 distinct CDR3 sequences, around 62% of which are singletons, and roughly 25% rests with the top ten. The sequencing sample was made of blood. All receptors come from a man aged 25-45 years in good health.

The chain carries TRBV6-1 and TRBJ2-1, with TRBD1 matching over 7 bases. V lost 2 bases to trimming and J lost 7 bases; unmatched junction nucleotides: 8. This CDR3 has 15 residues. Germline V lookup: CDR1 MNHNS, CDR2 SASEGT. The CDR3 DNA is TGTGCCAGCAGTGAATCAACTTACAGGGGTAATGAGCAGTTCTTC. The encoded protein is CASSESTYRGNEQFF.

The CDR3 is CAISESTGADTQYF. CDR3 coding DNA: TGTGCCATCAGTGAGTCTACAGGGGCAGATACGCAGTATTTT. The genes are TRBV10-3 and TRBJ2-3, with 7 bases identical to TRBD1. There are 14 residues in the CDR3. The germline gives CDR1 ENHRY, CDR2 SYGVKD. V lost 0 bases, J lost 4 bases, and 1 base stayed unmatched.

In its sample, this clonotype was seen a few times. This chain uses TRBV29-1 with TRBJ1-2, with a tentative D call TRBD1 (5 bases). Germline V gene data show CDR1 as SQVTM and CDR2 as ANQGSEA. This CDR3 comprises 12 residues. V was shortened by 3 bases and J by 5 bases, with 10 bases between the two germline ends. CDR3 sequence: CSVDGQGYGYTF. Here the CDR3 DNA reads TGCAGCGTTGATGGGCAGGGTTATGGCTACACCTTC.

The CDR3 sequence: CSARNPPGANYGYTF. CDR3 bases: TGCAGTGCTAGGAACCCCCCAGGGGCTAACTATGGCTACACCTTC. This chain uses TRBV20-1 with TRBJ1-2; a possible D gene is TRBD1 (6 bases). Trimming pared 3 bases from V and 0 bases from J, leaving 14 bases between. The length of the CDR3 is 15 residues. Germline loops: CDR1 DFQATT, CDR2 SNEGSKA (reference sequence).

The J gene is TRBJ1-4, the V gene TRBV15; the D is unclear. The CDR3 extends over 16 amino acids. V dropped 3 bases and J dropped 5 bases, with 16 bases sitting between them. Germline V gene data show CDR1 as LNHNV and CDR2 as YYDKDF (reference sequence). The CDR3 is CATSRPPRNRNEKLFF. DNA of the CDR3: TGTGCCACCAGCAGGCCTCCCCGGAATAGGAATGAAAAACTGTTTTTT.

The chain joins TRBV7-2 to TRBJ2-7; D is uncertain. Germline values: CDR1 SGHTA, CDR2 FQGNSA. Between the trimmed V and J ends, which lost 5 bases and 2 bases, there was a span of 16 bases. This CDR3 region has 15 residues. CDR3 bases: TGTGCCAGCAGCCCTCATGCAGGATCCACCTACGAGCAGTACTTC. The encoded protein is CASSPHAGSTYEQYF.

The V gene is TRBV20-1, the J gene TRBJ2-1, with 9 bases aligning to TRBD1. This CDR3 is 12 amino acids long. Germline CDR1 DFQATT, CDR2 SNEGSKA (reference sequence). CDR3 nucleotides: TGCAGAGGGACAGGGAAATACAATGAGCAGTTCTTC. Translating it yields CRGTGKYNEQFF.

Of note for this clonotype: A much larger clone differs from this one at a single base, so this may be a read error. This rearrangement joins TRBV6-2 or TRBV6-3 to TRBJ2-1; D might be TRBD2 (7 bases). The V gene lost 6 bases and the J gene lost 10 bases, with 16 bases spanning the gap. Germline lookup yields CDR1 MNHEY and CDR2 SVGEGT. The CDR3 totals 13 residues. CDR3 nucleotides: TGTGCCAGCAGCCGGGGGGCGTTCTACGAGCAGTTCTTC. Translation: CASSRGAFYEQFF.

The chain uses TRBV12-3 or TRBV12-4 and TRBJ2-5; TRBD1 might be the D (5 bases). This CDR3 has 14 residues. V lost 3 bases, J lost 1 base, and 9 bases lay in between. CDR3 sequence (DNA): TGTGCCAGCAGTTTTGGCAGGGCCCAAGAGACCCAGTACTTC. Translation gives CASSFGRAQETQYF.

The chain recombines TRBV4-2 with TRBJ1-2; D possibly corresponds to TRBD1 (5 bases). The V end lost 1 base, the J end lost 7 bases, and 19 bases lay between the germline ends. The germline CDR1 and CDR2 sequences are LGHNA and YNFKEQ. CDR3 length: 16 amino acids. In DNA, the CDR3 is TGTGCCAGCAGCCAAGGGTCCAGGGTACGAGTCGCTGGCTACACCTTC. Translation: CASSQGSRVRVAGYTF.